The next 9 T cell receptor beta chains were all read from a single sample in a study of graft-versus-host responses after intestinal transplantation. The repertoire was sequenced with immunoSEQ multiplex PCR; TCRdb's copy has only in-frame clones and lacks some. The table lists tens of thousands of clones, 91% of them singletons. No antigen has been assigned to these receptors. The sample consisted of unstimulated CD4+ T cells sorted from spleen or lymph node cells, taken before intestinal transplant. All receptors come from a human donor who received an intestinal transplant.

The V and J genes are TRBV5-1 and TRBJ2-6; maybe TRBD2 (6 bases). Trimming shortened V by 6 bases and J by 1 base, and 14 bases separated the two germline ends. The CDR3 is 16 amino acids. CDR1 is SGHRS, CDR2 YFSETQ, per germline. The CDR3, as DNA: TGCGCCAGCACCTCCGGGGGTATATCTGGGGCCAACGTCCTGACTTTC. Translation: CASTSGGISGANVLTF.

This chain joins TRBV7-2 and TRBJ1-1; no firm D call. The CDR3 contains 14 residues. Trimming cost V 4 bases and J 2 bases, with 11 bases left between them. CDR1 and CDR2 (germline): SGHTA, FQGNSA. This CDR3 reads CASSSRPYNTEAFF. The CDR3 region has the DNA TGTGCCAGCAGCTCACGCCCCTACAACACTGAAGCTTTCTTT.

V usage is TRBV12-5 and J usage is TRBJ2-5; TRBD2 matches 8 bases. The CDR3 has 16 amino acids. The germline CDR1 and CDR2 sequences are LGHNT and FRNRAP. Trimming removed 0 bases from V and 5 bases from J; junction bases left unmatched: 8. The CDR3: CASGLVMAGGGETQYF. As DNA, the CDR3 is TGTGCTAGTGGTTTGGTGATGGCGGGGGGCGGTGAGACCCAGTACTTC.

V usage is TRBV9 and J usage is TRBJ1-2; TRBD1 might be the D (5 bases). The length of the CDR3 is 13 residues. Trimming pared 1 base from V and 8 bases from J, leaving 12 bases between. Germline-derived CDR1 and CDR2 are SGDLS and YYNGEE. CDR3 DNA: TGTGCCAGCAGCGTATCAGGGATGGGAGGCTACACCTTC. Amino acids: CASSVSGMGGYTF.

V usage is TRBV18 and J usage is TRBJ1-5; D ambiguous. Germline CDR1 is KGHSH and CDR2 is LQKENI. The germline V and J ends were trimmed by 5 bases and 0 bases, with 5 bases remaining between them. The CDR3 loop spans 13 amino acids. The CDR3 reads CASSTDSNQPQHF. CDR3 coding DNA: TGTGCCAGCTCAACAGATAGCAATCAGCCCCAGCATTTT.

V gene TRBV15 combines with J gene TRBJ2-1, with 8 positions matching TRBD1. The germline CDR1 and CDR2 sequences are LNHNV and YYDKDF (reference sequence). The CDR3 spans 16 residues. V gave up 7 bases and J gave up 0 bases; unmatched junction bases: 8. The CDR3: CATKTGEYNSYNEQFF. The CDR3 DNA reads as TGTGCCACCAAGACAGGGGAATACAACTCCTACAATGAGCAGTTCTTC.

This rearrangement joins TRBV19 to TRBJ1-5, with D possibly TRBD1 on 6 matching bases. CDR3 length equals 15 residues. The V end was cut by 6 bases, the J end by 0 bases, with 12 bases between. Germline V gives CDR1 LNHDA, CDR2 SQIVND (reference sequence). The CDR3 sequence is CASRRNRDSNQPQHF. CDR3 sequence (DNA): TGTGCCAGTAGGAGGAACAGGGATAGCAATCAGCCCCAGCATTTT.

This rearrangement joins TRBV27 to TRBJ1-2; tentative D call: TRBD1 (6 bases). Per germline, CDR1 MNHEY and CDR2 SMNVEV (reference sequence). Trimming took off 9 bases at V and 7 bases at J, with 21 bases between the two ends. The CDR3 sequence is 14 residues long. CDR3 in DNA: TGTGCCAGTACTACAGGGAATGCTATCGGTGGCTACACCTTC. Translation: CASTTGNAIGGYTF.

CDR3 protein: CASGVGGGPTPLHF. The CDR3 DNA reads as TGTGCTAGTGGTGTAGGAGGGGGCCCCACACCCCTCCACTTT. The chain carries TRBV12-5 and TRBJ1-6; 7 nucleotides agree with TRBD1. The CDR3 loop spans 14 amino acids. Germline CDR1 is LGHNT and CDR2 is FRNRAP. The V and J ends lost 5 bases and 11 bases, in that order; junction bases with no gene match: 9.